This entry features one T cell receptor beta chain sequence. Its antigen is as yet unknown. Trimming left V 6 bases short and J 2 bases short, with 17 bases between. CDR1 is DFQATT, CDR2 SNEGSKA, per germline (reference sequence). This CDR3 contains 15 residues. The entry originates in a study of blood T cells in healthy people across ages. Findings of the study overall: More naive CD4+ cells and higher diversity marked long-lived donors relative to aged donors. Older age coincided with a roughly linear decline in TCR beta diversity per million T cells.

Ranging in age from about 6 to 95, the donors were healthy Caucasian individuals from Russia. Total RNA was isolated from each sample in quantities of at least 6 micrograms. Through a sample-barcoded 5' primer and a J-beta primer mix, a second PCR was run for roughly 7 to 12 cycles. TCRdb reprocessed the 5' RACE reads with MiXCR, giving one entry per CDR3 protein. Of 1 million to 1.2 million distinct CDR3 sequences listed, 35% to 45% were seen once; the top ten hold 10% to 15%. What was sequenced was blood. The chain combines TRBV20-1 with TRBJ2-1; D ambiguous. This TCR was recovered from a man younger than 35 in good health. The CDR3 DNA sequence: TGCAGTGCGAAAGGACCATCCCAAACCTACAATGAGCAGTTCTTC. Protein: CSAKGPSQTYNEQFF.